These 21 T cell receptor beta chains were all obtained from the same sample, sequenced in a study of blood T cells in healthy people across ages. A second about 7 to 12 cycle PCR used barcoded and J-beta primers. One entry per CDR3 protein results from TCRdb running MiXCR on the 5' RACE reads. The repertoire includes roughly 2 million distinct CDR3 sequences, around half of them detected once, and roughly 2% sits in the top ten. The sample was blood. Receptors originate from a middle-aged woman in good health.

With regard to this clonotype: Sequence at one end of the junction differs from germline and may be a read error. The CDR3 is CASRPGQGANPPQHF. The CDR3 DNA follows: TGTGCCAGCAGACCTGGACAGGGGGCGAATCCGCCCCAGCATTTT. The V and J genes are TRBV12-3 or TRBV12-4 and TRBJ1-5; TRBD1 agrees at 11 bases. This CDR3 is built from 15 residues.

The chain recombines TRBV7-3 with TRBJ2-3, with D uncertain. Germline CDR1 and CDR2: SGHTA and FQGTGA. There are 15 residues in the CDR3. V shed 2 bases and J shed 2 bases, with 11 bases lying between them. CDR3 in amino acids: CASSLRAETTDTQYF. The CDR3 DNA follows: TGTGCCAGCAGCTTACGGGCAGAGACCACAGATACGCAGTATTTT.

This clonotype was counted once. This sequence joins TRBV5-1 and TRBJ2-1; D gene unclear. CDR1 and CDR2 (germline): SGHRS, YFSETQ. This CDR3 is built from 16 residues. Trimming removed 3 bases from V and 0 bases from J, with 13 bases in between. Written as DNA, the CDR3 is TGCGCCAGCAGCTCCACAGTGAGGAGCTCCTACAATGAGCAGTTCTTC. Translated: CASSSTVRSSYNEQFF.

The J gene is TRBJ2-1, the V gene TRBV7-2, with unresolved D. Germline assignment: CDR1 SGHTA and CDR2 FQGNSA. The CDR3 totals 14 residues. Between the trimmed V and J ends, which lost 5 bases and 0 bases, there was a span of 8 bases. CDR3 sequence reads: CASSPNYSYNEQFF. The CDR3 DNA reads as TGTGCCAGCAGCCCGAACTACTCCTACAATGAGCAGTTCTTC.

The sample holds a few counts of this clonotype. This chain's CDR3 is CASSLQWELFF. Here the CDR3 DNA reads TGTGCCAGCAGCTTACAGTGGGAGCTGTTTTTT. This chain connects TRBV7-2 to TRBJ2-2; D remains unclear. The germline CDR1 and CDR2 sequences are SGHTA and FQGNSA. V was pared by 2 bases and J by 9 bases, with 4 bases between. CDR3 length: 11 residues.

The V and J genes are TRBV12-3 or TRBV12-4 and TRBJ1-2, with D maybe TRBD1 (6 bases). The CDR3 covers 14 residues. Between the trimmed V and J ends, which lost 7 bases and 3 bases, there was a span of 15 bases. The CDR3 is CASTKEGGYYGYTF. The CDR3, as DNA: TGTGCCAGCACAAAGGAGGGGGGGTACTATGGCTACACCTTC.

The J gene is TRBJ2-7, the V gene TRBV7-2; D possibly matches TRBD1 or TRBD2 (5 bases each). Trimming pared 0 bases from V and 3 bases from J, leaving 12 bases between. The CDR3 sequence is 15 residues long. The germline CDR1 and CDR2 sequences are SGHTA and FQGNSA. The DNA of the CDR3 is TGTGCCAGCAGCTTAGCAGGGACGGATTACTACGAGCAGTACTTC. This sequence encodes CASSLAGTDYYEQYF.

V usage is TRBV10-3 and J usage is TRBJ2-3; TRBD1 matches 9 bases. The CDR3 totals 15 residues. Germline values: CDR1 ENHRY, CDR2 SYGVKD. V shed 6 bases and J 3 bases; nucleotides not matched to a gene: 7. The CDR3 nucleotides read TGTGCCATCAGCCGCGGACAGGGGCTTACAGATACGCAGTATTTT. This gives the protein CAISRGQGLTDTQYF.

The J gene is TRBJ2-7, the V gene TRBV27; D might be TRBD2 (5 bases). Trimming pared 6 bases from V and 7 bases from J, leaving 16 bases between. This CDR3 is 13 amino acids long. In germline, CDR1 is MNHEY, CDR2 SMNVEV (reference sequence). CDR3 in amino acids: CASSPSLYNEQYF. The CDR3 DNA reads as TGTGCCAGCAGCCCTAGCTTATACAATGAGCAGTACTTC.

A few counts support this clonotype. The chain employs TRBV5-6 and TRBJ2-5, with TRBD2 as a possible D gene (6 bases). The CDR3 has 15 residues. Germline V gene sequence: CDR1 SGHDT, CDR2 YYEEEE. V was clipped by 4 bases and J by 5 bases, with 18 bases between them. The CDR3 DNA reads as TGTGCCAGCAGCCCAGCCCCATTGGAGGGGGAGACCCAGTACTTC. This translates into CASSPAPLEGETQYF.

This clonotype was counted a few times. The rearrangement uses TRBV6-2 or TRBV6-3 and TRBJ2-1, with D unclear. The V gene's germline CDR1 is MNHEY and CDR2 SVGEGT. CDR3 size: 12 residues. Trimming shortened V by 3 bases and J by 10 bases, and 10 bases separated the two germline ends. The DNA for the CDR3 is TGTGCCAGCAGTTATCCGATCCCCGAGCAGTTCTTC. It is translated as CASSYPIPEQFF.

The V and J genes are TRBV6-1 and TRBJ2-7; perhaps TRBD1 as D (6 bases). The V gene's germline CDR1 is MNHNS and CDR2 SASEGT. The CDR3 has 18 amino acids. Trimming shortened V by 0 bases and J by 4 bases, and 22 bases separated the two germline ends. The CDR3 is CASSEAVGTQNLPYEQYF. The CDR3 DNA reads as TGTGCCAGCAGTGAAGCGGTTGGGACACAAAATCTTCCATACGAGCAGTACTTC.

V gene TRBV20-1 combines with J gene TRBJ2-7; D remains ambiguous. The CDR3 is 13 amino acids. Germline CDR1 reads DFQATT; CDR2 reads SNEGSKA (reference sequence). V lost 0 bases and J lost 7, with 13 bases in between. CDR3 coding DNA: TGCAGTGCTAGAGAGTCAGCCCTCAGGGAGCAGTACTTC. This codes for CSARESALREQYF.

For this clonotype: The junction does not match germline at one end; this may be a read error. CDR3 nucleotides: TGCGCCAGCAGTTTGGGGGTTCCTTTTTATGGCTACACCTTC. Residues: CASSLGVPFYGYTF. V is TRBV5-1 and J is TRBJ1-2; D might be TRBD1 (5 bases). This CDR3 is built from 14 residues. Germline V gives CDR1 SGHRS, CDR2 YFSETQ.

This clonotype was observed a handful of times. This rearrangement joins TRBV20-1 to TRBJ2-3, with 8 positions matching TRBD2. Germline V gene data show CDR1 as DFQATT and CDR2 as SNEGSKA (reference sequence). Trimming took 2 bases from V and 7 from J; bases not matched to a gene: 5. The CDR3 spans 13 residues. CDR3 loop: CSARSGLAYTQYF. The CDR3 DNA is TGCAGTGCTAGATCAGGACTAGCTTATACGCAGTATTTT.

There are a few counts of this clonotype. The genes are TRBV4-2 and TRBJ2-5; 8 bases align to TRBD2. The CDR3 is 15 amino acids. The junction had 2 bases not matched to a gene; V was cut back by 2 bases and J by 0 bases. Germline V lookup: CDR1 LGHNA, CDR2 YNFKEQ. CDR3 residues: CASSQPGGDQETQYF. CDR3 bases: TGTGCCAGCAGCCAACCCGGGGGGGACCAAGAGACCCAGTACTTC.

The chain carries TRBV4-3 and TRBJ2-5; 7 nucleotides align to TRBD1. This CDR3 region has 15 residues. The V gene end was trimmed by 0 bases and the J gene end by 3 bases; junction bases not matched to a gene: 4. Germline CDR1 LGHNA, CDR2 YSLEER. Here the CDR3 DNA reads TGCGCCAGCAGCCAAGAGGACAGGTCGGAAGAGACCCAGTACTTC. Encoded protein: CASSQEDRSEETQYF.

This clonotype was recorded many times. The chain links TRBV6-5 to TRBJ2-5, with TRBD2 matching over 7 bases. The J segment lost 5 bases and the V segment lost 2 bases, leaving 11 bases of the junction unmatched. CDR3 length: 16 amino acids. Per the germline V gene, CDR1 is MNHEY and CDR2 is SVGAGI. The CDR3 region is CASSYPRGTTMETQYF. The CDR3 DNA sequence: TGTGCCAGCAGTTACCCCCGGGGGACTACAATGGAGACCCAGTACTTC.

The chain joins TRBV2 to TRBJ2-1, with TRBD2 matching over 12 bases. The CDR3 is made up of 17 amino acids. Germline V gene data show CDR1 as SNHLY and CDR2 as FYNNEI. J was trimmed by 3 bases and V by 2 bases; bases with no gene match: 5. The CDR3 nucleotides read TGTGCCAGCAGTGAATGGCCTAGCGGGGGGGGCTACAATGAGCAGTTCTTC. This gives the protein CASSEWPSGGGYNEQFF.

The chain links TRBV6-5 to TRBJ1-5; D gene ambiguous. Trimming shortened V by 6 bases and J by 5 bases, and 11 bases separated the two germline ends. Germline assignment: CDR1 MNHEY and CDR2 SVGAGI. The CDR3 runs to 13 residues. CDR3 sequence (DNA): TGTGCCAGCAGCGACGGGAGGGATCAGCCCCAGCATTTT. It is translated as CASSDGRDQPQHF.

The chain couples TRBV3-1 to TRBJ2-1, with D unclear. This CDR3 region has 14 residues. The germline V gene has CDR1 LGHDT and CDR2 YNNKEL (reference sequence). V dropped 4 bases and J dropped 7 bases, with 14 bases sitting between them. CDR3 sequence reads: CASSLSHLRNEQFF. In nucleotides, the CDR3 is TGTGCCAGCAGCCTCAGTCACCTGAGAAATGAGCAGTTCTTC.